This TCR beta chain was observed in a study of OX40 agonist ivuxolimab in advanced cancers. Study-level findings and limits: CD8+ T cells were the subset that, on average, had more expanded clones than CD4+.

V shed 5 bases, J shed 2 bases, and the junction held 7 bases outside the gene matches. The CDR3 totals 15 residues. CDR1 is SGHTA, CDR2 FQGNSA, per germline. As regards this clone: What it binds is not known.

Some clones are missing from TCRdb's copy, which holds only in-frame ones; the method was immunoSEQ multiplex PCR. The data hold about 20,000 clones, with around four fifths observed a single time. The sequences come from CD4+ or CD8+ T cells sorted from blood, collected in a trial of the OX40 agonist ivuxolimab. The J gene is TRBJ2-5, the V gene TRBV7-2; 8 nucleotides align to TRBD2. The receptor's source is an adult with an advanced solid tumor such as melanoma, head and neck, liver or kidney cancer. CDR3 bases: TGTGCCAGCAGCCCAAGACTAGCGATACAAGAGACCCAGTACTTC. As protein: CASSPRLAIQETQYF.